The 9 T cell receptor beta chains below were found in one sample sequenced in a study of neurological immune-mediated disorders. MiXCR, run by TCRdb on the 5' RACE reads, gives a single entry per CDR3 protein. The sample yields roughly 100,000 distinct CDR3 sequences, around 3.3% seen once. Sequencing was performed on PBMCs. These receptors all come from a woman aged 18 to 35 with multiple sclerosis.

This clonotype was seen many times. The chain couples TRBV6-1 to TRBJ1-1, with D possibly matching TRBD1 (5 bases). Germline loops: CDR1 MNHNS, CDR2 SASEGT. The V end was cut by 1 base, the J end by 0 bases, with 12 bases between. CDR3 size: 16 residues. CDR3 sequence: CASSEDQGPMNTEAFF. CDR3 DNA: TGTGCCAGCAGTGAAGATCAGGGACCCATGAACACTGAAGCTTTCTTT.

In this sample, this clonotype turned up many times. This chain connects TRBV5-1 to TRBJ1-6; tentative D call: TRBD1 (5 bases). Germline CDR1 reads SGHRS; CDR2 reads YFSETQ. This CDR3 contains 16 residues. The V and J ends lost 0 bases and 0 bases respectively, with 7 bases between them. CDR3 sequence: CASSLEGSSYNSPLHF. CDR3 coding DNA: TGCGCCAGCAGCTTGGAGGGGAGCTCCTATAATTCACCCCTCCACTTT.

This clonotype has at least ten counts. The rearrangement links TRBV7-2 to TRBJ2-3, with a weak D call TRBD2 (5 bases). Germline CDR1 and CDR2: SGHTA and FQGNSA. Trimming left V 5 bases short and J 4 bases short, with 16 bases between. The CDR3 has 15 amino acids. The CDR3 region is CASSLSPERPDTQYF. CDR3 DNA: TGTGCCAGCAGCCTGAGCCCGGAGCGGCCAGATACGCAGTATTTT.

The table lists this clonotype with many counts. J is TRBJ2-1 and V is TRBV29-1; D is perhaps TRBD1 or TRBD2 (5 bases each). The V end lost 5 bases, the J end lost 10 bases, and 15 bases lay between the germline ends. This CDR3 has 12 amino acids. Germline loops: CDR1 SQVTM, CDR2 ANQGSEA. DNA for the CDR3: TGCAGCGTTTGGGACCCGCCGGGCGAGCAGTTCTTC. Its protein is CSVWDPPGEQFF.

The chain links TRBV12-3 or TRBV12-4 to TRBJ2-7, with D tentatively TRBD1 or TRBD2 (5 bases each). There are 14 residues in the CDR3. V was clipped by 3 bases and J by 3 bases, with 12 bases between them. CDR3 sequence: CASSFWGPDYEQYF. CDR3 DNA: TGTGCCAGCAGTTTCTGGGGACCCGACTACGAGCAGTACTTC.

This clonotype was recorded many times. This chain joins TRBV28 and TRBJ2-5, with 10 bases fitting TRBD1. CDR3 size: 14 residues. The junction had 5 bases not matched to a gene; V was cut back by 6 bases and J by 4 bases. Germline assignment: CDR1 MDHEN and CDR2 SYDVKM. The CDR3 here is CASRLDRGPETQYF. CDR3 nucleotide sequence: TGTGCCAGCAGATTAGACAGGGGGCCAGAGACCCAGTACTTC.

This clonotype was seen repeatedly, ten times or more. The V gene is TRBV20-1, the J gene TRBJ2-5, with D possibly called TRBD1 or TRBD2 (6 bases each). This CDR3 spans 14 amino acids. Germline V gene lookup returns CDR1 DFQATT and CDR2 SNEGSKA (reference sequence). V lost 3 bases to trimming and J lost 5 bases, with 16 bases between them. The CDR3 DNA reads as TGCAGTGCTAGTTCCCAGGGGAGGATGGAGACCCAGTACTTC. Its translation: CSASSQGRMETQYF.

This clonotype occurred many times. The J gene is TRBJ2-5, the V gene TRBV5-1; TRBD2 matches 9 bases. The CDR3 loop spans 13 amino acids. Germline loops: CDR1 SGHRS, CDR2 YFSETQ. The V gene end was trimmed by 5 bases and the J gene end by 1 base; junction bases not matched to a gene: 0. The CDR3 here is CASRTSGQETQYF. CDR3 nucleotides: TGCGCCAGCAGGACTAGCGGCCAAGAGACCCAGTACTTC.

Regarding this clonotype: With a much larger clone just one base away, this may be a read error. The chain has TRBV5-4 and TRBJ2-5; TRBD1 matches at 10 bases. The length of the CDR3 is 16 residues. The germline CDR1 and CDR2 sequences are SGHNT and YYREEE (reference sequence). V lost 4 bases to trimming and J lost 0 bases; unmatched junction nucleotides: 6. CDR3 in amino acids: CASSMTGGHDQETQYF. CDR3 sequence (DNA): TGTGCCAGCAGCATGACAGGGGGCCATGACCAAGAGACCCAGTACTTC.